The sequence of this T cell receptor beta chain was determined in a study of T cells after yellow fever vaccination. Findings and limits, study-wide: Bulk-population clonotypes that are abundant could appear as contaminants in FACS-sorted repertoires.

This clonotype turned up a few times. Its antigen is not known. Production of TCR cDNA was by 5'RACE template switching, which also added a universal primer site and UMIs. TCRdb recomputed calls from the 5' RACE reads with MiXCR, one row per CDR3 protein. Among 200,000 to 250,000 distinct CDR3 sequences listed, 6.9% were seen once. Sequencing was performed on CD4+ T cells sorted from PBMCs, taken 15 days after the yellow fever booster vaccination. This clonotype originated in a man under 40 who received the YFV17D yellow fever vaccine.

CDR3 sequence reads: CASSSRVVTSGANVLTF. CDR3 DNA: TGCGCCAGCAGCTCCAGGGTAGTAACCTCTGGGGCCAACGTCCTGACTTTC. The rearrangement joins TRBV5-1 to TRBJ2-6; D perhaps matches TRBD1 (5 bases). V lost 3 bases to trimming and J lost 0 bases, with 13 bases between them. This CDR3 is 17 amino acids long. Germline-derived CDR1 and CDR2 are SGHRS and YFSETQ.